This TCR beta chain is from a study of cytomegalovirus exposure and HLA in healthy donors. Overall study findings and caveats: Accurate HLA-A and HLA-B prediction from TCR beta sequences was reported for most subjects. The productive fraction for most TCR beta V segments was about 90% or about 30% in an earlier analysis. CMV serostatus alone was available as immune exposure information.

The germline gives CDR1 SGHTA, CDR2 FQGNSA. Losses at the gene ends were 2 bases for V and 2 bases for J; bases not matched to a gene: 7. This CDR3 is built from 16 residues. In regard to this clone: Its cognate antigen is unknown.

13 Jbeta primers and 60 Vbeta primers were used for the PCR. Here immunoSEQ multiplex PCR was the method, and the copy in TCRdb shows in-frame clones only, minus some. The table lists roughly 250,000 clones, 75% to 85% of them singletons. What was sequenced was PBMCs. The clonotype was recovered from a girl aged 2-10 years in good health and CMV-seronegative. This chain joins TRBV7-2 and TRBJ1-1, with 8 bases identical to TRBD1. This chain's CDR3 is CASSLYGGTGNTEAFF. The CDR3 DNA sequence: TGTGCCAGCAGCTTATATGGCGGGACAGGCAACACTGAAGCTTTCTTT.